Listed below are T cell receptor beta chains from one sample, sequenced in a study of vaccination and CD4 T cells after COVID-19. TCRdb called the PCR reads again in MiXCR, with one record for every CDR3 protein. The sample lists more than 13,000 distinct CDR3 sequences; 20% to 25% were seen once. For these receptors, no antigen is known. The sample here was CD4+ T cells from blood, cultured in vitro, taken before SARS-CoV-2 vaccination. The source is a human donor who received a COVID-19 vaccine. Each CDR3 is given with its conserved first and last residue. A D gene is named only where the DNA matches it firmly. Clone size is shown for a subset of rows, as once, few, many or a class of expanded clone.

d_gene: TRBD1
abundance: few
j_gene: TRBJ2-6
v_gene: TRBV30
CDR3aa: CAWSRPGTVSGANVLTF
CDR3nt: TGTGCCTGGAGTAGACCCGGGACAGTCTCTGGGGCCAACGTCCTGACTTTC

d_gene: TRBD1
abundance: NA
j_gene: TRBJ1-1
v_gene: TRBV19
CDR3aa: CASRGTGSNTEAFF
CDR3nt: TGTGCCAGTAGGGGGACAGGCTCGAACACTGAAGCTTTCTTT

d_gene: TRBD2
abundance: NA
j_gene: TRBJ2-5
v_gene: TRBV19
CDR3aa: CASSSGGGEETQYF
CDR3nt: TGTGCCAGTAGTAGCGGGGGAGGTGAAGAGACCCAGTACTTC

d_gene: TRBD2
abundance: few
j_gene: TRBJ2-5
v_gene: TRBV5-6
CDR3aa: CASSFRGGAGSETQYF
CDR3nt: TGTGCCAGCAGCTTTCGCGGGGGGGCCGGATCGGAGACCCAGTACTTC

d_gene: TRBD1
abundance: few
j_gene: TRBJ1-6
v_gene: TRBV10-3
CDR3aa: CAISEGQGYSPLHF
CDR3nt: TGTGCCATCAGTGAGGGACAGGGGTATTCACCCCTCCACTTT

d_gene: NA
abundance: NA
j_gene: TRBJ1-1
v_gene: TRBV10-2
CDR3aa: CASSEDASTEAFF
CDR3nt: TGCGCCAGCAGTGAAGACGCGAGCACTGAAGCTTTCTTT

d_gene: TRBD1
abundance: NA
j_gene: TRBJ2-3
v_gene: TRBV6-1
CDR3aa: CTSSDRGQSDTQYF
CDR3nt: TGTACCAGCAGCGACAGGGGCCAGTCGGATACGCAGTATTTT

d_gene: TRBD1
abundance: once
j_gene: TRBJ1-5
v_gene: TRBV2
CDR3aa: CASRPDRGSNQPQHF
CDR3nt: TGTGCCAGCCGCCCGGACAGGGGAAGCAATCAGCCCCAGCATTTT

d_gene: NA
abundance: NA
j_gene: TRBJ2-5
v_gene: TRBV21-1
CDR3aa: CASSSPVDRGWYQFQETQYF
CDR3nt: TGTGCCAGCAGCTCTCCTGTCGACAGGGGGTGGTATCAATTCCAAGAGACCCAGTACTTC

d_gene: NA
abundance: few
j_gene: TRBJ2-7
v_gene: TRBV7-3
CDR3aa: CASSLTAAGRYEQYF
CDR3nt: TGTGCCAGCAGCTTAACGGCGGCAGGGAGGTACGAGCAGTACTTC

d_gene: TRBD1
abundance: NA
j_gene: TRBJ1-2
v_gene: TRBV5-6
CDR3aa: CASEGRGLGYTF
CDR3nt: TGTGCCAGCGAAGGCAGGGGGCTTGGCTACACCTTC

d_gene: NA
abundance: few
j_gene: TRBJ1-5
v_gene: TRBV19
CDR3aa: CASSRDRNQPQHF
CDR3nt: TGTGCCAGTAGTCGAGACAGAAATCAGCCCCAGCATTTT

d_gene: NA
abundance: NA
j_gene: TRBJ2-5
v_gene: TRBV2
CDR3aa: CASSERETQYF
CDR3nt: TGTGCCAGCAGTGAGAGAGAGACCCAGTACTTC

d_gene: TRBD1
abundance: NA
j_gene: TRBJ1-2
v_gene: TRBV19
CDR3aa: CASSPRQGGNYGYTF
CDR3nt: TGTGCCAGTAGTCCCCGACAGGGAGGGAACTATGGCTACACCTTC

d_gene: TRBD2
abundance: few
j_gene: TRBJ2-4
v_gene: TRBV10-1
CDR3aa: CASSDMRGGRDIQYF
CDR3nt: TGCGCCAGCAGTGATATGCGGGGGGGCCGTGACATTCAGTACTTC

d_gene: TRBD1
abundance: NA
j_gene: TRBJ2-3
v_gene: TRBV12-5
CDR3aa: CASGPPGQFTDTQYF
CDR3nt: TGTGCTAGTGGGCCCCCGGGACAGTTCACAGATACGCAGTATTTT

d_gene: NA
abundance: NA
j_gene: TRBJ2-1
v_gene: TRBV24-1
CDR3aa: CATSDAGVNEQFF
CDR3nt: TGTGCCACCAGTGACGCAGGGGTGAATGAGCAGTTCTTC

d_gene: NA
abundance: NA
j_gene: TRBJ2-7
v_gene: TRBV10-2
CDR3aa: CASRPEGESYEQYF
CDR3nt: TGCGCCAGCAGACCGGAAGGGGAGTCCTACGAGCAGTACTTC

d_gene: NA
abundance: few
j_gene: TRBJ1-2
v_gene: TRBV10-2
CDR3aa: CASSDRAYYGYTF
CDR3nt: TGCGCCAGCAGTGACAGGGCTTACTATGGCTACACCTTC

d_gene: TRBD1
abundance: few
j_gene: TRBJ1-1
v_gene: TRBV30
CDR3aa: CAWTRRGGLNTEAFF
CDR3nt: TGTGCCTGGACTCGCAGGGGGGGTTTGAACACTGAAGCTTTCTTT

d_gene: NA
abundance: NA
j_gene: TRBJ2-7
v_gene: TRBV24-1
CDR3aa: CATSESGYEQYF
CDR3nt: TGTGCCACCAGTGAGTCAGGCTACGAGCAGTACTTC

d_gene: NA
abundance: few
j_gene: TRBJ2-1
v_gene: TRBV6-5
CDR3aa: CASSYDAESSYNEQFF
CDR3nt: TGTGCCAGCAGTTATGACGCGGAAAGCTCCTACAATGAGCAGTTCTTC

d_gene: NA
abundance: NA
j_gene: TRBJ2-5
v_gene: TRBV4-2
CDR3aa: CASSQDRGGGDQQETQYF
CDR3nt: TGTGCCAGCAGCCAAGATCGGGGAGGGGGGGACCAACAAGAGACCCAGTACTTC

d_gene: NA
abundance: NA
j_gene: TRBJ2-7
v_gene: TRBV5-1
CDR3aa: CASSPRELPYEQYF
CDR3nt: TGCGCCAGCAGCCCCCGGGAGCTCCCTTACGAGCAGTACTTC

d_gene: TRBD1
abundance: once
j_gene: TRBJ1-4
v_gene: TRBV4-1
CDR3aa: CASSQASRGGNEKLFF
CDR3nt: TGCGCCAGCAGCCAAGCTTCCAGGGGGGGTAATGAAAAACTGTTTTTT

d_gene: TRBD1
abundance: NA
j_gene: TRBJ2-7
v_gene: TRBV2
CDR3aa: CASSRGQGRQQYF
CDR3nt: TGTGCCAGCAGCCGCGGACAGGGCCGCCAGCAGTACTTC

d_gene: TRBD1
abundance: NA
j_gene: TRBJ2-7
v_gene: TRBV5-6
CDR3aa: CASSLVPTGAYEQYF
CDR3nt: TGTGCCAGCAGCTTGGTTCCTACAGGGGCCTACGAGCAGTACTTC

d_gene: NA
abundance: NA
j_gene: TRBJ1-4
v_gene: TRBV5-1
CDR3aa: CASSFRGDNEKLFF
CDR3nt: TGCGCCAGCAGCTTCAGAGGGGATAATGAAAAACTGTTTTTT